This is a list of T cell receptor beta chains from one sample in a study of blood T cell repertoires in COVID-19. The method was immunoSEQ multiplex PCR; TCRdb's version includes in-frame clones alone and lacks a portion of them. The repertoire has about 200,000 clones, about 90% of them found once; the top ten carry roughly 0.6%. The source material was peripheral blood. The receptors were sampled from a man aged 45 to 65 with acute or convalescent COVID-19. The CDR3 runs from the conserved cysteine through the conserved F or W. Fields, in order: CDR3 protein, CDR3 DNA, V gene, J gene, clone size, D gene. D genes are given only for firm matches. Some rows have no size entry. The others give once, few or many, or a class for an expanded clone.

CSVVMGGGGGGGQFF	TGCAGCGTCGTGATGGGGGGGGGCGGGGGAGGCGGGCAGTTCTTC	TRBV29-1	TRBJ2-1	.	.
CASTTQASYEQYF	TGCGCCAGCACGACCCAGGCCTCGTACGAGCAGTACTTC	TRBV10-2	TRBJ2-7	.	.
CASSGASGSQNEQFF	TGTGCCAGCAGTGGTGCTAGCGGGAGTCAAAATGAGCAGTTCTTC	TRBV2	TRBJ2-1	.	TRBD2
CASSSPGFHTDTQYF	TGTGCCAGCAGCTCGCCGGGTTTCCACACAGATACGCAGTATTTT	TRBV5-4	TRBJ2-3	.	.
CASSRQGINTGELFF	TGTGCCAGCTCACGACAGGGCATAAACACCGGGGAGCTGTTTTTT	TRBV18	TRBJ2-2	once	TRBD1
CASSRGSISPLNTEAFF	TGCGCCAGCAGTCGCGGCAGTATTTCTCCGTTGAACACTGAAGCTTTCTTT	TRBV5-1	TRBJ1-1	few	.
CASSVGQGEEKLFF	TGCGCCAGCAGCGTTGGACAGGGCGAGGAAAAACTGTTTTTT	TRBV5-1	TRBJ1-4	.	TRBD1
CASSFRGTSGANVLTF	TGTGCCAGCAGCTTTCGGGGAACCTCTGGGGCCAACGTCCTGACTTTC	TRBV7-2	TRBJ2-6	.	.
CASLSLGGQGTYNEQFF	TGTGCCAGCCTCTCCCTGGGCGGACAGGGAACTTACAATGAGCAGTTCTTC	TRBV7-2	TRBJ2-1	.	TRBD1
CASSETGRGQRHYGYTF	TGTGCCAGCAGTGAGACTGGCCGGGGACAGCGACACTATGGCTACACCTTC	TRBV6-1	TRBJ1-2	.	TRBD1
CASSQAGGRAYGYTF	TGTGCCAGCAGCCAAGCGGGGGGTAGAGCCTATGGCTACACCTTC	TRBV14	TRBJ1-2	.	.
CAWSALYGYTF	TGTGCCTGGAGTGCCCTTTATGGCTACACCTTC	TRBV30	TRBJ1-2	.	.